A selection of T cell receptor beta chains follows, all from one sample in a study of cytomegalovirus exposure and HLA in healthy donors. TCRdb's copy holds only in-frame clones and misses some; the assay was immunoSEQ multiplex PCR. The repertoire includes 70,000 to 95,000 clones, about three fifths of them detected once, and 5% to 6.5% sits in the top ten. Material: PBMCs. The receptors were sampled from a woman in her 30s in good health and CMV-seropositive. CDR3s include the opening cysteine and the closing phenylalanine or tryptophan. A D gene is named only where the DNA matches it firmly. Clone size is not always given. Where it is, it says once, few, many or a class for expanded clones.

>TRBD1|.|TRBV7-6|TRBJ2-7
TGTGCCAGCAGCTTGGCAGGGACAGGGGGCTGGGAGCAGTACTTC
CASSLAGTGGWEQYF
>TRBD1|.|TRBV28|TRBJ1-4
TGTGCCAGCACAATTAGCCTTACCAGGGGGACTGAAAAACTGTTTTTT
CASTISLTRGTEKLFF
>TRBD2|few|TRBV7-8|TRBJ2-1
TGTGCCAGCAGCTTAGGGCTAGCGGGCACCGGGAATGAGCAGTTCTTC
CASSLGLAGTGNEQFF
>TRBD1|medium-sized|TRBV29-1|TRBJ1-1
TGCAGCGCCCGGGACAGCTGGGAAGCTTTCTTT
CSARDSWEAFF
>TRBD1|.|TRBV19|TRBJ2-5
TGTGCCAGTAGTATCGTTTATCAGGACAGGGGCTATAACCCGAGGGGGACCCAGTACTTC
CASSIVYQDRGYNPRGTQYF
>.|.|TRBV2|TRBJ1-1
TGTGCCAGCAGTCCTCGGACATCTTTGGGCACTGAAGCTTTCTTT
CASSPRTSLGTEAFF
>.|.|TRBV5-6|TRBJ1-2
TGTGCCAGCACCTCCTCCAGGGGCCTAACCTTC
CASTSSRGLTF
>.|few|TRBV15|TRBJ1-2
TGTGCCACCAGCAGAGTGCGTTTTACTGGCTACACCTTC
CATSRVRFTGYTF
>.|.|TRBV7-9|TRBJ2-4
TGTGCCAGCAGCTTAGCGTTATCTAGCGAGCCCAAAAACATTCAGTACTTC
CASSLALSSEPKNIQYF
>.|few|TRBV10-3|TRBJ2-7
TGTGCCATCAAAGACTCAACTCCTTACGAGCAGTACTTC
CAIKDSTPYEQYF
>TRBD2|.|TRBV7-2|TRBJ2-5
TGTGCCACCCGAGCGGGGCTACAAGAGACCCAGTACTTC
CATRAGLQETQYF
>.|.|TRBV30|TRBJ1-6
TGTGCCTGGAGTGTAGCAGGTTATTCACCCCTCCACTTT
CAWSVAGYSPLHF
>TRBD1|.|TRBV9|TRBJ2-1
TGTGCCAGCAGCGTCCACACAGGGGGCTCCTACAATGAGCAGTTCTTC
CASSVHTGGSYNEQFF
>TRBD1|.|TRBV19|TRBJ1-2
TGTGCCACCGGGACAGGGTCCGGTGGCTACACCTTC
CATGTGSGGYTF
>.|.|TRBV14|TRBJ2-3
TGTGCCAGCAGCCAAGACCCCCTTTCAGATACGCAGTATTTT
CASSQDPLSDTQYF
>TRBD2|few|TRBV25-1|TRBJ2-1
TGTGCCAGCAGTGAATCCGGGGGGAGATACAATGAGCAGTTCTTC
CASSESGGRYNEQFF
>.|.|TRBV28|TRBJ1-4
TGTGCCAGCCTTTCGCGAAGGAGTCCGGAAGAAAAACTGTTTTTT
CASLSRRSPEEKLFF
>TRBD2|.|TRBV7-2|TRBJ2-7
TGTGCCAGCAGCCCCGGACTAGTCTCCTACGAGCAGTACTTC
CASSPGLVSYEQYF
>.|.|TRBV2|TRBJ1-2
TGTGCCAGCAGTATTTACCCAGGGGAGACGTATGGCTACACCTTC
CASSIYPGETYGYTF
>.|.|TRBV5-6|TRBJ1-1
TGTGCCAGCAGCGACAACAGGGTGGACACTGAAGCTTTCTTT
CASSDNRVDTEAFF
>.|.|TRBV10-3|TRBJ1-2
TGTGCCTCTTCCGAGGGCGTCATCCAAGGCTATGGCTACACCTTC
CASSEGVIQGYGYTF
>TRBD1|.|TRBV6-5|TRBJ1-2
TGTGCCAGCAGTCGGGGACAGGACAACTATGGCTACACCTTC
CASSRGQDNYGYTF
>TRBD1|.|TRBV6-1|TRBJ2-7
TGTGCCAGCAGCCACCGGGACAGGGGGTCCGAGCAGTACTTC
CASSHRDRGSEQYF
>TRBD2|once|TRBV27|TRBJ2-1
TGTGCCAGCATGGTTGGGCTAGCGGGGTCCTACAATGAGCAGTTCTTC
CASMVGLAGSYNEQFF
>TRBD1|once|TRBV28|TRBJ1-2
TGTGCCAGCAGTTTTGGGATCGAGACAGGGGAGGGCTACACCTTC
CASSFGIETGEGYTF
>.|few|TRBV6-5|TRBJ1-6
TGTGCCAGCAGTTACCGAGCCCCGGGTTCACCCCTCCACTTT
CASSYRAPGSPLHF
>TRBD1|.|TRBV5-1|TRBJ1-2
TGCGCCAGCAGCCGATCGACAGGGTCTTCTAACTATGGCTACACCTTC
CASSRSTGSSNYGYTF
>TRBD2|.|TRBV10-3|TRBJ2-7
TGTGCCATCAGTGAGTCCCTAGCGGGGGCCAACTCCTACGAGCAGTACTTC
CAISESLAGANSYEQYF
>.|.|TRBV19|TRBJ2-2
TGTGCCAGCCGGGAGAGGCCCACCGGGGAGCTGTTTTTT
CASRERPTGELFF
>.|.|TRBV7-9|TRBJ1-1
TGTGCCAGCAGCCCCAGCGGGATGTGGGGGACTGAAGCTTTCTTT
CASSPSGMWGTEAFF
>.|.|TRBV5-1|TRBJ1-5
TGCGCCAGCAGGTCTGCCTCAGTTACAGGGATCGATCAGCCCCAGCATTTT
CASRSASVTGIDQPQHF
>TRBD1|.|TRBV7-8|TRBJ2-1
TGTGCCAGCAGCCGACGCCCGGGACAGGGGGACAATGAGCAGTTCTTC
CASSRRPGQGDNEQFF
>.|.|TRBV7-8|TRBJ2-1
TGTGCCAGCAGCTTAGGGCTAGCCCCACCACACAATGAGCAGTTCTTC
CASSLGLAPPHNEQFF
>TRBD2|.|TRBV7-9|TRBJ2-1
TGTGCCAGCAGCCTGACTAGCGGGGTATCTTACAATGAGCAGTTCTTC
CASSLTSGVSYNEQFF
>TRBD2|.|TRBV6-4|TRBJ2-3
TGTGCCACCTTAGCGGGGCTCACAGATACGCAGTATTTT
CATLAGLTDTQYF
>.|.|TRBV9|TRBJ2-1
TGTGCCAGCAGCGTAGGTGGGGGGGGCAGCAATGAGCAGTTCTTC
CASSVGGGGSNEQFF
>.|.|TRBV5-8|TRBJ1-4
TGTGCCAGCAGCTTTGGGGGGGCAACTAATGAAAAACTGTTTTTT
CASSFGGATNEKLFF
>.|.|TRBV15|TRBJ1-4
TGTGCCACCAGCAGAGATCTAGGAGCTAATGAAAAACTGTTTTTT
CATSRDLGANEKLFF
>TRBD1|.|TRBV5-4|TRBJ1-1
TGTGCCAGCAGCTTGCGTGGACAGGGGAAGAACACTGAAGCTTTCTTT
CASSLRGQGKNTEAFF
>.|.|TRBV19|TRBJ2-3
TGTGCCAGTAGTATGGGAGTGGCAGATACGCAGTATTTT
CASSMGVADTQYF